Shown below are 9 T cell receptor beta chains from a single sample sequenced in a study of T cell responses to AZD1222 COVID-19 vaccine. Clones were sequenced by immunoSEQ multiplex PCR, and TCRdb holds only the in-frame ones, with some missing. The sample yields around 150,000 clones, 92% seen once. The specimen comprised peripheral blood, sampled 28 days after the second AZD1222 dose. All receptors derive from an adult who received the AZD1222 COVID-19 vaccine.

The chain is built from TRBV4-2 and TRBJ1-5; D is perhaps TRBD1 (5 bases). The V and J ends lost 0 bases and 7 bases respectively, with 13 bases between them. From germline, CDR1 is LGHNA and CDR2 YNFKEQ. CDR3 size: 15 residues. The CDR3 DNA follows: TGTGCCAGCAGCCAAGAAGAGGGGCGGTCCCAGCCCCAGCATTTT. Amino acids: CASSQEEGRSQPQHF.

This rearrangement joins TRBV12-3 or TRBV12-4 to TRBJ1-5, with unresolved D. V dropped 5 bases and J dropped 8 bases, with 13 bases sitting between them. CDR3 length equals 13 residues. The CDR3: CASSPLSFEPQHF. The DNA for the CDR3 is TGTGCCAGCAGTCCTTTGAGTTTTGAGCCCCAGCATTTT.

The chain uses TRBV12-5 and TRBJ1-5; TRBD1 is a possible D gene (5 bases). This CDR3 contains 14 residues. Germline CDR1 reads LGHNT; CDR2 reads FRNRAP. V lost 7 bases and J lost 2, with 12 bases in between. CDR3 nucleotide sequence: TGTGCTAGTGCCCCGGGACCGGGCAATCAGCCCCAGCATTTT. Its translation: CASAPGPGNQPQHF.

The J gene is TRBJ2-5, the V gene TRBV5-1; a possible D gene is TRBD1 (5 bases). With 3 bases removed from V and 5 bases from J, the gap between germline ends came to 5 bases. Germline CDR1 is SGHRS and CDR2 is YFSETQ. This CDR3 spans 11 amino acids. CDR3 sequence: CASSSGETQYF. CDR3 nucleotides: TGCGCCAGCAGCTCAGGGGAGACCCAGTACTTC.

This CDR3 is CASSAGLYTEAFF. In DNA, the CDR3 is TGTGCCAGCAGCGCAGGGCTGTATACTGAAGCTTTCTTT. The V and J genes are TRBV19 and TRBJ1-1, with D perhaps matching TRBD1 (5 bases). Germline values: CDR1 LNHDA, CDR2 SQIVND (reference sequence). The CDR3 has 13 amino acids. The germline V and J ends were trimmed by 9 bases and 5 bases, with 16 bases remaining between them. The full variable domain, with the rest looked up from reference TRBV19 and TRBJ1-1, is DGGITQSPKYLFRKEGQNVTLSCEQNLNHDAMYWYRQDPGQGLRLIYYSQIVNDFQKGDIAEGYSVSREKKESFPLTVTSAQKNPTAFYLCASSAGLYTEAFFGQGTRLTVV.

The table lists this clone with a count of one. Additional DNA sequences in this sample encode the identical CDR3. This chain joins TRBV4-3 and TRBJ1-5, with D uncertain. Trimming removed 1 base from V and 4 bases from J, with 5 bases in between. The CDR3 has 13 residues. The germline V gene encodes CDR1 LGHNA and CDR2 YSLEER. CDR3: CASSQGRNQPQHF. The CDR3 DNA follows: TGCGCCAGCAGCCAAGGAAGAAATCAGCCCCAGCATTTT.

The chain uses TRBV4-2 and TRBJ2-6; no firm D call. Germline V gene lookup returns CDR1 LGHNA and CDR2 YNFKEQ. The length of the CDR3 is 18 residues. V was pared by 0 bases and J by 0 bases, with 12 bases between. The CDR3: CASSQDGSQHSGANVLTF. DNA of the CDR3: TGTGCCAGCAGCCAAGACGGCTCGCAGCACTCTGGGGCCAACGTCCTGACTTTC.

V and J are TRBV6-2 or TRBV6-3 and TRBJ2-2, with no clear D. CDR3 size: 13 residues. CDR1 is MNHEY, CDR2 SVGEGT, per germline. With 0 bases removed from V and 12 bases from J, the gap between germline ends came to 11 bases. CDR3 amino acids: CASSYSSEEQLFF. As DNA, the CDR3 is TGTGCCAGCAGTTACTCGAGTGAAGAACAGCTGTTTTTT.

The chain uses TRBV10-2 and TRBJ2-5, with a tentative D call TRBD2 (6 bases). This CDR3 is built from 14 residues. The ends were cut back, 9 bases at V and 1 base at J, with 15 bases in the middle. Germline CDR1 reads WSHSY; CDR2 reads SAAADI. The CDR3, as DNA: TGCGCCAGTTCGGGACTCAGGGTCCAAGAGACCCAGTACTTC. Protein product: CASSGLRVQETQYF.